The TCR beta chain under discussion was sequenced for a study of graft-versus-host responses after intestinal transplantation. Study as a whole: Isolated intestinal, liver-intestinal, or multivisceral transplants were what recipients had. Tacrolimus and steroids were given for around three years to all recipients after anti-thymocyte globulin induction. Findings and caveats of the study: GvH clones turned up in recipient marrow; some had shown up first in ileum or blood.

The CDR3 is 14 residues long. Looked up from germline, CDR1 is MNHNY and CDR2 is SVGAGI (reference sequence). Trimming removed 8 bases from V and 1 base from J, with 14 bases in between. This clone appeared once. Antigen: not known. The repertoire was sequenced with immunoSEQ multiplex PCR; TCRdb's copy has only in-frame clones and lacks some. The data show tens of thousands of clones, 91% seen once. The sample here was unstimulated CD4+ T cells sorted from spleen or lymph node cells, taken before intestinal transplant. This TCR derives from a human donor who received an intestinal transplant. The chain employs TRBV6-6 and TRBJ1-2; the D gene is possibly TRBD1 (6 bases). CDR3 coding DNA: TGTGCCAGCTCGACAGGCCGTTTTAACTATGGCTACACCTTC. This codes for CASSTGRFNYGYTF.